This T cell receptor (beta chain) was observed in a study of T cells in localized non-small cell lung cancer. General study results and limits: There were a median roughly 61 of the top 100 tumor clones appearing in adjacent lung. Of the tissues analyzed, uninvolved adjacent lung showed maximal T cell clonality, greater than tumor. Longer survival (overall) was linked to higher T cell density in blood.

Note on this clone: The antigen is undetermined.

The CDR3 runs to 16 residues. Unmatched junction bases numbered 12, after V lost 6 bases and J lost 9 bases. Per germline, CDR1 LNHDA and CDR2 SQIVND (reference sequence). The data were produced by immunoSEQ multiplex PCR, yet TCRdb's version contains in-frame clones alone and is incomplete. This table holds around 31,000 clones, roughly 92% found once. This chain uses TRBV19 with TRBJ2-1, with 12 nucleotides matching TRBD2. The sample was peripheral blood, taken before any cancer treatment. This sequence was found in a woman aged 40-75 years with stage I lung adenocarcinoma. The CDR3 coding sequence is TGTGCCAGTAGCGGACTAGCGGGATACAGAGGAGGTGAGCAGTTCTTC. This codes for CASSGLAGYRGGEQFF.